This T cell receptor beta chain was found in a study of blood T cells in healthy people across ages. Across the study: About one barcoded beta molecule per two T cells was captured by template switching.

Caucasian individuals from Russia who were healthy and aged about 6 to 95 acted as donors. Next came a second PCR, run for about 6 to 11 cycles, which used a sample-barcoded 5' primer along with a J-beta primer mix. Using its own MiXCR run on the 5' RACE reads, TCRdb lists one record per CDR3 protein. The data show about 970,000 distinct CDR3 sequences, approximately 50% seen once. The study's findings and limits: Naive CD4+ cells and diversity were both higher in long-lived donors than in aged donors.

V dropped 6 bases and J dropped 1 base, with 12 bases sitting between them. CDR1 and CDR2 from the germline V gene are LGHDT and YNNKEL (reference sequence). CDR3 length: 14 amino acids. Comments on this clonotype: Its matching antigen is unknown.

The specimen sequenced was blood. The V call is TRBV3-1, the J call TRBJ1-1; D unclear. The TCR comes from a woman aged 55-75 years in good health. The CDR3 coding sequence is TGTGCCAGCAGTCGGAGACGGGGGAACACTGAAGCTTTCTTT. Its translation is CASSRRRGNTEAFF.